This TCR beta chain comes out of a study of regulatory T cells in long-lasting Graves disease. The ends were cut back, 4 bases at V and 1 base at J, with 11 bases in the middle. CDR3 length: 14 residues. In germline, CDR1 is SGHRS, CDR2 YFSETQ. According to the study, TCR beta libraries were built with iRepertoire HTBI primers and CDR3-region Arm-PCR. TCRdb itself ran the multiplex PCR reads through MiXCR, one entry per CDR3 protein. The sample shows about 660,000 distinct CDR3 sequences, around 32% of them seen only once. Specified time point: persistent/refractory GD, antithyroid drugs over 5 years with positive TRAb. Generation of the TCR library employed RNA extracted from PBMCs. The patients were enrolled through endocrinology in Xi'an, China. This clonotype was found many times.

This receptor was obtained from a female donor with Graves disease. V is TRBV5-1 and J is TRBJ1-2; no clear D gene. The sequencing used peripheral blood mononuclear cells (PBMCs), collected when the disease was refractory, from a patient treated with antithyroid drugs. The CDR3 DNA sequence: TGCGCCAGCAGCCCTCCCGGAGATAACTATGGCTACACCTTC. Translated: CASSPPGDNYGYTF.